This entry lists 16 T cell receptor beta chains sequenced from one sample in a study of OX40 agonist ivuxolimab in advanced cancers. The assay was immunoSEQ multiplex PCR, and TCRdb's table has in-frame clones only and misses some. Of about 55,000 clones in the sample, roughly 86% were seen once. The input for sequencing was CD4+ or CD8+ T cells sorted from blood, taken in a trial of the OX40 agonist ivuxolimab. Receptor source: an adult with an advanced solid tumor such as melanoma, head and neck, liver or kidney cancer.

By share, this clone ranks as medium-sized (0.01 to 0.1%). J is TRBJ1-1 and V is TRBV14; possible D gene TRBD1, 5 bases. V lost 1 base to trimming and J lost 0 bases, with 9 bases between them. Germline lookup yields CDR1 SGHDN and CDR2 FVKESK. This CDR3 region has 15 residues. The CDR3 sequence is CASSQGGALNTEAFF. The CDR3 bases are TGTGCCAGCAGCCAAGGAGGGGCACTGAACACTGAAGCTTTCTTT.

This clone was seen ten or more times. V is TRBV15 and J is TRBJ1-6, with D possibly being TRBD1 (5 bases). Trimming cost V 0 bases and J 9 bases, with 9 bases left between them. Germline V gene data show CDR1 as LNHNV and CDR2 as YYDKDF (reference sequence). The CDR3 runs to 14 residues. The DNA for the CDR3 is TGTGCCACCAGCAGAGATCGACAGTTTTCACCCCTCCACTTT. Translating it yields CATSRDRQFSPLHF.

The chain carries TRBV11-2 and TRBJ2-1, with D tentatively TRBD2 (6 bases). Germline V gives CDR1 SGHAT, CDR2 FQNNGV. The length of the CDR3 is 17 residues. Trimming left V 1 base short and J 5 bases short, with 18 bases between. The CDR3 loop reads CASSLALLRGHNNEQFF. As DNA, the CDR3 is TGTGCCAGCAGCTTAGCTTTGTTGCGGGGTCATAACAATGAGCAGTTCTTC. Full variable domain (outside the CDR3, taken from reference TRBV11-2 and TRBJ2-1): EAGVAQSPRYKIIEKRQSVAFWCNPISGHATLYWYQQILGQGPKLLIQFQNNGVVDDSQLPKDRFSAERLKGVDSTLKIQPAKLEDSAVYLCASSLALLRGHNNEQFFGPGTRLTVL.

V is TRBV5-5 and J is TRBJ2-7; D is uncertain. Trimming removed 5 bases from V and 6 bases from J, with 9 bases in between. Germline V CDR1 and CDR2: SGHKS, YYEKEE (reference sequence). This CDR3 region has 11 residues. DNA of the CDR3: TGTGCCAGCAGTTTACTCTCCGAGCAGTACTTC. This sequence encodes CASSLLSEQYF. The full variable domain, rest sourced from reference TRBV5-5 and TRBJ2-7, is DAGVTQSPTHLIKTRGQQVTLRCSPISGHKSVSWYQQVLGQGPQFIFQYYEKEERGRGNFPDRFSARQFPNYSSELNVNALLLGDSALYLCASSLLSEQYFGPGTRLTVT.

The chain couples TRBV7-8 to TRBJ2-7, with TRBD1 matching over 8 bases. This CDR3 region has 14 residues. CDR1 SGHVS and CDR2 FQNEAQ come from the germline V gene. With 4 bases clipped from V and 4 bases from J, the junction kept 6 bases outside the gene matches. The chain's CDR3 is CASSSPTGEYEQYF. The CDR3 region has the DNA TGTGCCAGCAGCTCCCCGACAGGGGAGTACGAGCAGTACTTC.

The V and J genes are TRBV5-6 and TRBJ1-1, with TRBD1 matching over 8 bases. V was pared by 4 bases and J by 1 base, with 6 bases of the junction left unmatched. Looked up from germline, CDR1 is SGHDT and CDR2 is YYEEEE. The CDR3 spans 15 residues. This chain's CDR3 is CASSATGGGNTEAFF. CDR3 nucleotides: TGTGCCAGCAGCGCAACAGGGGGTGGGAACACTGAAGCTTTCTTT.

V usage is TRBV6-5 and J usage is TRBJ2-7; no clear D. V lost 4 bases and J lost 3, with 13 bases in between. The CDR3 runs 14 residues. Germline V gene sequence: CDR1 MNHEY, CDR2 SVGAGI. CDR3: CASSSPPDGYEQYF. DNA for the CDR3: TGTGCCAGCAGTTCCCCCCCGGACGGCTACGAGCAGTACTTC.

This sequence joins TRBV7-2 and TRBJ2-2; the D is unclear. The germline gives CDR1 SGHTA, CDR2 FQGNSA. Trimming pared 4 bases from V and 3 bases from J, leaving 3 bases between. The CDR3 extends over 12 amino acids. This CDR3 reads CASSSYTGELFF. CDR3 nucleotides: TGTGCCAGCAGCTCTTACACCGGGGAGCTGTTTTTT.

The rearrangement joins TRBV5-6 to TRBJ2-7; a possible D gene is TRBD2 (5 bases). The CDR3 has 13 amino acids. The V gene's germline CDR1 is SGHDT and CDR2 YYEEEE. Trimming shortened V by 4 bases and J by 3 bases, and 11 bases separated the two germline ends. CDR3 sequence reads: CASSLTTNYEQYF. CDR3 coding DNA: TGTGCCAGCAGCCTGACTACAAACTACGAGCAGTACTTC.

This chain uses TRBV7-2 with TRBJ1-3; D unclear. Between the trimmed V and J ends, which lost 1 base and 4 bases, there was a span of 8 bases. Germline CDR1 and CDR2: SGHTA and FQGNSA. The CDR3 has 14 residues. This chain's CDR3 is CASSLEVRGNTIYF. The CDR3 DNA reads TGTGCCAGCAGCTTAGAAGTGCGAGGAAACACCATATATTTT.

This sequence joins TRBV9 and TRBJ1-5; D is possibly TRBD1 (5 bases). V lost 0 bases, J lost 4 bases, and 8 bases lay in between. CDR1 and CDR2 (germline): SGDLS, YYNGEE. This CDR3 contains 14 residues. In nucleotides, the CDR3 is TGTGCCAGCAGCGTAGAGGGGTCAAATCAGCCCCAGCATTTT. It is translated as CASSVEGSNQPQHF.

The gene calls are TRBV9 and TRBJ1-2; D possibly corresponds to TRBD1 (5 bases). Per the germline V gene, CDR1 is SGDLS and CDR2 is YYNGEE. V was cut by 0 bases and J by 3 bases, with 12 bases left in between. The CDR3 covers 15 residues. This CDR3 reads CASSVGGIRDYGYTF. The CDR3 DNA reads as TGTGCCAGCAGCGTAGGGGGGATCCGAGACTATGGCTACACCTTC. The full variable domain, in which reference TRBV9 and TRBJ1-2 provide the parts outside the CDR3, is DSGVTQTPKHLITATGQRVTLRCSPRSGDLSVYWYQQSLDQGLQFLIQYYNGEERAKGNILERFSAQQFPDLHSELNLSSLELGDSALYFCASSVGGIRDYGYTFGSGTRLTVV.

This rearrangement joins TRBV28 to TRBJ1-3; TRBD1 might be the D (6 bases). The germline V gene encodes CDR1 MDHEN and CDR2 SYDVKM. Deletions cut 2 bases from V and 0 bases from J, with 11 bases between. The CDR3 is 16 amino acids. For the CDR3, the DNA is TGTGCCAGCAGTTTAGGACAGCCAAACTCTGGAAACACCATATATTTT. It specifies CASSLGQPNSGNTIYF.

The V call is TRBV5-6, the J call TRBJ2-7, with a possible D match to TRBD1 (6 bases). This CDR3 region has 12 residues. The V gene's germline CDR1 is SGHDT and CDR2 YYEEEE. Trimming cost V 4 bases and J 3 bases, with 8 bases left between them. CDR3 amino acids: CASSRTDYEQYF. The CDR3 region has the DNA TGTGCCAGCAGCCGGACAGACTACGAGCAGTACTTC.

This chain links TRBV6-5 with TRBJ2-5, with D perhaps TRBD2 (7 bases). Trimming removed 6 bases from V and 4 bases from J, with 18 bases in between. This CDR3 comprises 15 residues. The V gene's germline CDR1 is MNHEY and CDR2 SVGAGI. Here the CDR3 reads CASSLVWGGAETQYF. The CDR3 region has the DNA TGTGCCAGCAGCCTCGTTTGGGGGGGGGCAGAGACCCAGTACTTC.

The chain couples TRBV7-9 to TRBJ1-5; D perhaps matches TRBD1 (6 bases). Deletions cut 6 bases from V and 4 bases from J, with 13 bases between. CDR1 and CDR2 (germline): SEHNR, FQNEAQ (reference sequence). CDR3 length: 14 amino acids. CDR3: CASRPPGENQPQHF. The DNA of the CDR3 is TGTGCCAGCAGGCCCCCAGGGGAAAATCAGCCCCAGCATTTT. Full variable domain (missing parts from reference TRBV7-9 and TRBJ1-5): DTGVSQNPRHKITKRGQNVTFRCDPISEHNRLYWYRQTLGQGPEFLTYFQNEAQLEKSRLLSDRFSAERPKGSFSTLEIQRTEQGDSAMYLCASRPPGENQPQHFGDGTRLSIL.